The clone carrying this T cell receptor (beta chain) was detected only a few times. The CDR3 sequence is 12 residues long. CDR1 and CDR2 from the germline V gene are MNHEY and SMNVEV (reference sequence). With 4 bases removed from V and 8 bases from J, the gap between germline ends came to 12 bases. The repertoire was sequenced with immunoSEQ multiplex PCR; TCRdb's copy has only in-frame clones and lacks some. The table records 210,000 or so clones, roughly 81% of them present only once. The data derive from a study of blood T cell repertoires in COVID-19. This clonotype was obtained from a woman aged 45-65 years with active or convalescent COVID-19. Sequenced material: peripheral blood. The rearrangement uses TRBV27 and TRBJ2-7, with D possibly TRBD2 on 6 matching bases. CDR3 region: CASSSGLRKQYF. CDR3 bases: TGTGCCAGCAGTTCGGGACTCCGCAAGCAGTACTTC.